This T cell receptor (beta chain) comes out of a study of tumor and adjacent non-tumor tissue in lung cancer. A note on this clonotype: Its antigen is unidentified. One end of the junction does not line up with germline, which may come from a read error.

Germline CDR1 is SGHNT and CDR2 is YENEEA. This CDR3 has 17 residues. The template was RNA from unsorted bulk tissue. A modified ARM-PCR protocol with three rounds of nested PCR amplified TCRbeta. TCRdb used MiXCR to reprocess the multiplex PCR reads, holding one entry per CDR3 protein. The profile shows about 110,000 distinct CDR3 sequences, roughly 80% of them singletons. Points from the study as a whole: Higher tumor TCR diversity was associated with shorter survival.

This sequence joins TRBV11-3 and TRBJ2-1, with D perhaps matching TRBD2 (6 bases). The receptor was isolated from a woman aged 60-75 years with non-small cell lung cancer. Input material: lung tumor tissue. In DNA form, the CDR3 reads TGTGCCGGCAGCTTAGGCCCACTAGCACCATCCTACAATGGGCAGTTCTTC. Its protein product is CAGSLGPLAPSYNGQFF. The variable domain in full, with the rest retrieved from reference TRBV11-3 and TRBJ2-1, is EAGVVQSPRYKIIEKKQPVAFWCNPISGHNTLYWYLQNLGQGPELLIRYENEEAVDDSQLPKDRFSAERLKGVDSTLKIQPAELGDSAVYLCAGSLGPLAPSYNGQFFGPGTRLTVL.